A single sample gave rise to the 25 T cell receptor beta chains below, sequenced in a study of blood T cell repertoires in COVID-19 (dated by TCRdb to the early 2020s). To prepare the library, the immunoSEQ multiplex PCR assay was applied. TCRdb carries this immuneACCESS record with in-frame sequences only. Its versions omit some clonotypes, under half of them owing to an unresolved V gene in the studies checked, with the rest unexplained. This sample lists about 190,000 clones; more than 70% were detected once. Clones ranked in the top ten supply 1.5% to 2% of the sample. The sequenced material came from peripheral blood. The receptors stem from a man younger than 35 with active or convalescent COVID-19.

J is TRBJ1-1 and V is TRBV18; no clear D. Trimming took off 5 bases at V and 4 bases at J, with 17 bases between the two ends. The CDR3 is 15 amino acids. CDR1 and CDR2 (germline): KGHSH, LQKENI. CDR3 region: CASSSDGFVSTEAFF. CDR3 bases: TGTGCCAGCTCATCAGACGGGTTTGTTAGCACTGAAGCTTTCTTT.

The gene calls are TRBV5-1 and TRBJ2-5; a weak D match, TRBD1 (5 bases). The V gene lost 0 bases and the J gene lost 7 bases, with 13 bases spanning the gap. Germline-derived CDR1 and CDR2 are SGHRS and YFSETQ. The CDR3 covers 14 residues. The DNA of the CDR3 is TGCGCCAGCAGCTTGGACAGGTACAAGGGGACCCAGTACTTC. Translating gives CASSLDRYKGTQYF.

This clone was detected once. CDR3: CSVVRTGESTEAFF. The CDR3 nucleotides are TGCAGCGTGGTACGAACAGGGGAGAGCACTGAAGCTTTCTTT. J is TRBJ1-1 and V is TRBV29-1; TRBD1 agrees at 7 bases. Germline-derived CDR1 and CDR2 are SQVTM and ANQGSEA. The CDR3 consists of 14 residues. V was clipped by 6 bases and J by 4 bases; unmatched bases: 11.

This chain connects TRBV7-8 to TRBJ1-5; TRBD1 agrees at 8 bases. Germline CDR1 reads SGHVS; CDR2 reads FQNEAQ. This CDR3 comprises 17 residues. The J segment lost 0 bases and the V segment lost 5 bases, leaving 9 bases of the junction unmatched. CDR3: CASSREIGQGSNQPQHF. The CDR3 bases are TGTGCCAGCAGCCGAGAAATCGGACAGGGTAGCAATCAGCCCCAGCATTTT. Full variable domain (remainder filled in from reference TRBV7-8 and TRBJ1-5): GAGVSQSPRYKVAKRGQDVALRCDPISGHVSLFWYQQALGQGPEFLTYFQNEAQLDKSGLPSDRFFAERPEGSVSTLKIQRTQQEDSAVYLCASSREIGQGSNQPQHFGDGTRLSIL.

The CDR3 DNA follows: TGTGCCAGCATCCTTGGACTAGCGGGGGACAATGAGCAGTTCTTC. Protein product: CASILGLAGDNEQFF. The V and J genes are TRBV7-2 and TRBJ2-1; 13 nucleotides align to TRBD2. Germline V gene sequence: CDR1 SGHTA, CDR2 FQGNSA. This CDR3 comprises 15 residues. Unmatched junction bases numbered 5, after V lost 7 bases and J lost 5 bases.

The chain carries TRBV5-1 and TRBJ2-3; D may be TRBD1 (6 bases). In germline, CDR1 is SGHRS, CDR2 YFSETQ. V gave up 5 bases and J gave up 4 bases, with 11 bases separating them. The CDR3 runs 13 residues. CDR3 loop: CASRQGLSDTQYF. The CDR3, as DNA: TGCGCCAGCAGACAGGGCCTGTCAGATACGCAGTATTTT.

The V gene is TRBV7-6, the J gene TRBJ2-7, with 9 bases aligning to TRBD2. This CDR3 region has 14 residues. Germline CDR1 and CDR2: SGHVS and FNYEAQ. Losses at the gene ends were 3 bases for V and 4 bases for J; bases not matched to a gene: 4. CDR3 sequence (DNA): TGTGCCAGCAGCTTGGCTAGCGGGGAATACGAGCAGTACTTC. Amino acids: CASSLASGEYEQYF.

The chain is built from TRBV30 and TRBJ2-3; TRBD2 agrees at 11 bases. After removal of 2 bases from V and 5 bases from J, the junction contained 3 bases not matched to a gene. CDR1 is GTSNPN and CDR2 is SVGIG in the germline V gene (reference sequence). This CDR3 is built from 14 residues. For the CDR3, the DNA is TGTGCCTGGAGTATAGCGGGAGGGGGAGATACGCAGTATTTT. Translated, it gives CAWSIAGGGDTQYF.

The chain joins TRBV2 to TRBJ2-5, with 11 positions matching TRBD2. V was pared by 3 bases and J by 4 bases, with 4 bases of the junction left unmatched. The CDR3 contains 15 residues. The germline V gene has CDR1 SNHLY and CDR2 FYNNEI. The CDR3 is CASSDRTSGRETQYF. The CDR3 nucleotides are TGTGCCAGCAGTGATAGGACTAGCGGGCGAGAGACCCAGTACTTC.

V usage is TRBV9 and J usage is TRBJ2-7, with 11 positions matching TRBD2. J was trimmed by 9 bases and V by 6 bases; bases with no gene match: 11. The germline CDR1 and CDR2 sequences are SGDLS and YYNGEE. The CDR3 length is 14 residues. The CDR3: CASTPSLAGGRQYF. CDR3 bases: TGTGCCAGCACCCCTTCCCTAGCGGGGGGCAGGCAGTACTTC.

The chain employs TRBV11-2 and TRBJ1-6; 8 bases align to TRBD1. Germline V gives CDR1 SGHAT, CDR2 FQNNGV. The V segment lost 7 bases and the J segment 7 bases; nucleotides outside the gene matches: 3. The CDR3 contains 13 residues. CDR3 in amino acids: CASKWTGNSPLHF. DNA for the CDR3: TGTGCCAGCAAGTGGACAGGGAATTCACCCCTCCACTTT.

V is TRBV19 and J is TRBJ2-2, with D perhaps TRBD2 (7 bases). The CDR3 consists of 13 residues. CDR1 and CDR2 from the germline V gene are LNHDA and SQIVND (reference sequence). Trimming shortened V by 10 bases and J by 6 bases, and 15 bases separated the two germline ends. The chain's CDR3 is CATRGGRAGELFF. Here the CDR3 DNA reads TGTGCCACCCGAGGGGGGAGGGCCGGGGAGCTGTTTTTT.

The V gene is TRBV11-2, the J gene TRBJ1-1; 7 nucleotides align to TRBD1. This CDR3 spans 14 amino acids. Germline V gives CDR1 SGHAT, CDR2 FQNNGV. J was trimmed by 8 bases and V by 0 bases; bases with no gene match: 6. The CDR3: CASSLERWDREAFF. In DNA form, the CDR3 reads TGTGCCAGCAGCTTAGAGAGGTGGGACAGAGAAGCTTTCTTT.

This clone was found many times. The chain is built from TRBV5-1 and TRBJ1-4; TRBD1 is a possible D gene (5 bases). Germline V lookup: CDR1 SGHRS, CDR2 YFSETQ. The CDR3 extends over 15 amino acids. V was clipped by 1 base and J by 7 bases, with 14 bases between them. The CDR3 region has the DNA TGCGCCAGCAGCTTGTCGGAGGGGCCCCTTGAAAAACTGTTTTTT. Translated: CASSLSEGPLEKLFF.

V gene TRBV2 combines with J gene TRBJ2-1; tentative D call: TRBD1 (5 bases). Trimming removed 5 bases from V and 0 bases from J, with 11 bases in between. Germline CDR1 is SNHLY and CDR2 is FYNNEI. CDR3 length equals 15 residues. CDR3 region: CASSRQFSSYNEQFF. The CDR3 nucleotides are TGTGCCAGCAGTAGACAGTTTAGCTCCTACAATGAGCAGTTCTTC.

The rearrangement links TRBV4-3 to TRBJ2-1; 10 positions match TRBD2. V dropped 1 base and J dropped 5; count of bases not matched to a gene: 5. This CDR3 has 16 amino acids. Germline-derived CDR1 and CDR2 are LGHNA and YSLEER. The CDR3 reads CASSQASGRSNNEQFF. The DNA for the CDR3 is TGCGCCAGCAGCCAAGCTAGCGGGAGAAGTAACAATGAGCAGTTCTTC.

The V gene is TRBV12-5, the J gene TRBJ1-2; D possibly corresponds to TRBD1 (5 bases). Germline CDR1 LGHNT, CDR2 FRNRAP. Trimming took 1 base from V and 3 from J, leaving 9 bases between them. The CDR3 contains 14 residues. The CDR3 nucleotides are TGTGCTAGTGGTTTGGGCGTGACAGACTATGGCTACACCTTC. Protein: CASGLGVTDYGYTF.

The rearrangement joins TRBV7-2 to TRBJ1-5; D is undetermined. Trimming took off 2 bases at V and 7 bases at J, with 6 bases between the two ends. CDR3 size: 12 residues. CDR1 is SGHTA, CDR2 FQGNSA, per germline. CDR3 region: CASSLIRQPQHF. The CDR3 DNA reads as TGTGCCAGCAGCTTAATTCGGCAGCCCCAGCATTTT. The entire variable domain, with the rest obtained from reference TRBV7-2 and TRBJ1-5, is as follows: GAGVSQSPSNKVTEKGKDVELRCDPISGHTALYWYRQSLGQGLEFLIYFQGNSAPDKSGLPSDRFSAERTGGSVSTLTIQRTQQEDSAVYLCASSLIRQPQHFGDGTRLSIL.

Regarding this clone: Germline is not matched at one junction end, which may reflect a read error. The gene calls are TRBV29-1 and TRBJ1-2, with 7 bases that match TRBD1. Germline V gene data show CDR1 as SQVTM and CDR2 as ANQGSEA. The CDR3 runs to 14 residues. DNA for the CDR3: TGTAGCGTTCCGAACCCGACAGGGAGCTATGGCTACACCTTC. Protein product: CSVPNPTGSYGYTF.

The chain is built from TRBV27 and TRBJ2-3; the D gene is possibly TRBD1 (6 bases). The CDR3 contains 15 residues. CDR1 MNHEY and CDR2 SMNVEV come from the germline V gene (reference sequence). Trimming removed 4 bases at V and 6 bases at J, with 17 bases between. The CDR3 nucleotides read TGTGCCAGCAGTTCCCTTGTTGGGGGCGCGGATACGCAGTATTTT. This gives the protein CASSSLVGGADTQYF.

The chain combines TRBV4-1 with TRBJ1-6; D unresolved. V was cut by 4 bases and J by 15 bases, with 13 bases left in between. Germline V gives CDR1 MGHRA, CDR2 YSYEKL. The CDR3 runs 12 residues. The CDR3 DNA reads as TGCGCCAGCAGCCTCGGCACCGGGTTCCTCCACTTT. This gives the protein CASSLGTGFLHF.

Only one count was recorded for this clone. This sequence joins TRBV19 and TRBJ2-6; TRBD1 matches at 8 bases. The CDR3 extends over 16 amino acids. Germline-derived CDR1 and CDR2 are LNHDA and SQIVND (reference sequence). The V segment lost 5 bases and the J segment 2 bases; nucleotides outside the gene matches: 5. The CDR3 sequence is CASSARTGPGANVLTF. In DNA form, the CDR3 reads TGTGCCAGTAGTGCCAGGACAGGGCCTGGGGCCAACGTCCTGACTTTC.

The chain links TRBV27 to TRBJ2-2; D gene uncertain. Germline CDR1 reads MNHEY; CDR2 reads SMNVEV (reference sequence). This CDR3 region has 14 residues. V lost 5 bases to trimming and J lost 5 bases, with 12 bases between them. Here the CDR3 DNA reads TGTGCCAGCAGTCTGATGGGCGTTACCGGGGAGCTGTTTTTT. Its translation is CASSLMGVTGELFF.

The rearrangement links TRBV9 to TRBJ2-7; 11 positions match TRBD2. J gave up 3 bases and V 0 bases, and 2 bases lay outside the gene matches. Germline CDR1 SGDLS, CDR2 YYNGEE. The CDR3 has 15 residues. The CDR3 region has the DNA TGTGCCAGCAGCGTAGGGACTAGCGGGTTCTACGAGCAGTACTTC. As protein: CASSVGTSGFYEQYF.

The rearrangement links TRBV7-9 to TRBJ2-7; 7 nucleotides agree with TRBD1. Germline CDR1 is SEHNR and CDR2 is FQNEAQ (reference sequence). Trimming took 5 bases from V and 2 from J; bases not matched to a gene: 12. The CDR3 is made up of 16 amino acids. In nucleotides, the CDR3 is TGTGCCAGCAGCCCGACCCTGGGACAGTCAACCTACGAGCAGTACTTC. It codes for CASSPTLGQSTYEQYF.